This T cell receptor (beta chain) stems from a study of T cells in Graves' hyperthyroidism and ophthalmopathy (dated by TCRdb to between 2018 and 2021). Regarding the research as a whole: To identify distinguishing TCR V-J signatures, a discovery cohort of around 100 patients was used, comprising 40 to 45 with Graves' ophthalmopathy and around 60 with stable Graves' hyperthyroidism. Prospective prediction of ophthalmopathy was tested in an independent validation cohort of 18 hyperthyroidism patients and some 17 patients who later progressed to ophthalmopathy. The approximately 95 discovery patients were divided at random into training and test sets in a 7:3 ratio. Thyroid tissue and blood T-cell repertoires from six or seven Graves' hyperthyroidism patients were also compared in the study. Once sampling was done, hyperthyroidism patients were given methimazole at a starting dose of 30 mg daily, whereas ophthalmopathy patients were given high-dose intravenous methylprednisolone. TCR Vbeta CDR3 sequencing of roughly 140 peripheral blood samples (43 ophthalmopathy, about 75 hyperthyroidism and some 17 progressor patients) is reported in the paper. The paper's findings and limits, for the study overall: In validation, progression to ophthalmopathy was predicted by the model with almost 71% sensitivity and roughly 76% specificity, a median of about 6 months before onset. Ophthalmopathy was separated from stable hyperthyroidism by a 13 V-J signature model, with around 90% sensitivity and roughly 84% specificity obtained in cross-validation and 80%/75% obtained in testing. Blood samples also contained most of the expanded thyroid clonotypes (frequency above 0.001), which suggests that blood repertoires may reflect thyroid immune responses. No statistical method was used to set the sample size in advance, and investigators knew the group allocation.

The TCR beta CDR3 regions were amplified from RNA transcripts. For the first round of RT-PCR on the TCR CDR3, the HTBI primer set was used together with the Qiagen OneStep RT-PCR kit. A second multiplex PCR round built the libraries, followed by size selection and purification. Libraries were sequenced paired-end with 100 bp reads on an Illumina HiSeq2000. In the authors' own workflow: SOAPnuke was used to process the raw data, throwing out any read that contained adapters or uncalled bases, had a mean Phred below 15, or lacked an exact constant-primer or identifier match. High-quality paired reads were merged with COPE v1.2.5, and unique nucleotide sequences were defined as clonotypes. MiTCR v1.1 was used to align clonotypes to the IMGT TRBV, TRBD and TRBJ reference segments. Only V-J combinations with frequency above 0.0001, covering about 99% of repertoires, were analysed. The TCS score was defined as F50 (clonal expansion) divided by E x V (chaos), with BLOSUM62-based TCRdist calculated between CDR3 peptides within each V-J. Welch's t-statistics and random forest reduced 500 to 550 V-J features to about 12, which were used in a naive Bayes classifier (R e1071). Thyroid-blood repertoire similarity was quantified with the Morisita-Horn index. TCRdb reprocessed the public reads (quality trimming at Q25 with fastp, clone calling with MiXCR) and kept in-frame beta chains. For every CDR3 protein sequence, its rows merge into one entry that carries the most common genes and DNA. The V and J calls were determined by TCRdb, not by the authors. The sample records roughly 500,000 distinct CDR3 sequences, over 45% of which are singletons. Of the sample, about 40% is held by the ten largest clones.

V and J lose 1 base and 3 bases, and a span of 7 bases separates them. Counted from cysteine to phenylalanine, this CDR3 has 13 amino acids. Solely the CDR3 DNA is kept, with 39 bases framed from the first base. For CDR1 and CDR2, the germline V gene lists SNHLY and FYNNEI. Exclusion was applied to patients with uncontrolled infections, other autoimmune diseases, pregnancy or lactation. Diagnoses were based on clinical symptoms, serum thyroxine and TRAb, thyroid ultrasound and orbital computed tomography. Total RNA was extracted with Trizol reagent, and quality was checked on an Agilent 2100 Bioanalyzer. A word on this clonotype: Its antigen specificity is not known. No base quality information exists; no much larger clone differs at one position.

The material sequenced was peripheral blood or thyroid tissue (not recorded which). The origin of this receptor is an adult woman with Graves' disease, either hyperthyroidism or ophthalmopathy (not recorded which). The chain employs TRBV2 and TRBJ2-7, with the D segment identity uncertain. This receptor carries the CDR3 CASSEERIYEQYF. The nucleotide sequence reads as follows: TGTGCCAGCAGTGAAGAGCGCATCTACGAGCAGTACTTC. The variable domain in full, with residues beyond the CDR3 obtained from the reference TRBV2 and TRBJ2-7 genes, is EPEVTQTPSHQVTQMGQEVILRCVPISNHLYFYWYRQILGQKVEFLVSFYNNEISEKSEIFDDQFSVERPDGSNFTLKIRSTKLEDSAMYFCASSEERIYEQYFGPGTRLTVT.